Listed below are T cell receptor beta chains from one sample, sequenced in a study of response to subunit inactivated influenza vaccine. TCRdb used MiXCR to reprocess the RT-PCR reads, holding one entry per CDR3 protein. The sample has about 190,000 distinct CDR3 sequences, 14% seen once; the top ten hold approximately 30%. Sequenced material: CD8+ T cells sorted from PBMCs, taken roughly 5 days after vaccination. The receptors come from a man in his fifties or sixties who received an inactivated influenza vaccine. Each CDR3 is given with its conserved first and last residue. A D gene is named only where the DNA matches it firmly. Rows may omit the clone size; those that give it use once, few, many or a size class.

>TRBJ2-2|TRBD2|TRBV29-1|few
TGCAGCGCCAACCTCGGGGGGTACACCGGGGAGCTGTTTTTT
CSANLGGYTGELFF
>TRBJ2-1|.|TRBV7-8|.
TGTGCCAGCAGCACGTCACCCCTGGGGGTGATCTACAATGAGCAGTTCTTC
CASSTSPLGVIYNEQFF
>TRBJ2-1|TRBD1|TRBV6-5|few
TGTGCCAGCAGTTTCCAAAAAGTCGGGACAGGGAATTTCTATGAGCAGTTCTTC
CASSFQKVGTGNFYEQFF
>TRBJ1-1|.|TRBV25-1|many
TGTGCCAGCAGTGGCGGGACAAATCTGAACACTGAAGCTTTCTTT
CASSGGTNLNTEAFF
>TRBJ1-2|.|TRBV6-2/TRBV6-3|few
TGTGCCAGCAGTTTGACCGAGAGTATTTATGGCTACACCTTC
CASSLTESIYGYTF
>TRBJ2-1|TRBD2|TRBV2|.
TGTGCCAGCACTACCCTGACTAGCGGGAGCTCCTACAATGAGCAGTTCTTC
CASTTLTSGSSYNEQFF
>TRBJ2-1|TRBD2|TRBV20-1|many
TGCAGTGCGCTAGCGGCATACAGCTCCTACAATGAGCAGTTCTTC
CSALAAYSSYNEQFF
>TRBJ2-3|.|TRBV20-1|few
TGCAGTGCTAGAGATGTTGGGGCACCAAGTGGGGCAGATACGCAGTATTTT
CSARDVGAPSGADTQYF
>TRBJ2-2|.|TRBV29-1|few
TGCAGCGTTGAAGCAAGGGACGCGGGGTACACCGGGGAGCTGTTTTTT
CSVEARDAGYTGELFF
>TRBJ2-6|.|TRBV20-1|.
TGCAGTGCTAGTGCAGGGTACGGGGCCAACGTCCTGACTTTC
CSASAGYGANVLTF
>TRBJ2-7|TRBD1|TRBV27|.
TGTGCCAGCAGTTTCGGGACAGGGGTTTACTACGAGCAGTACTTC
CASSFGTGVYYEQYF
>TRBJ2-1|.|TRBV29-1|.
TGCAGCTACGAAGGGGGAGTCAATGAGCAGTTCTTC
CSYEGGVNEQFF
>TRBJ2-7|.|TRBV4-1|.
TGCGCCAGCAGCCCACAGCCGGTTGCCGACGAGCAGTACTTC
CASSPQPVADEQYF
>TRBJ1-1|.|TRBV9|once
TGTGCCAGCAGCGGGGGACAGAACACTGAAGCTTTCTTT
CASSGGQNTEAFF
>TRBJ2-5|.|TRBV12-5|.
TGTGCTAGTGGTAAAGGGGACTTTTCAACGGAGACCCAGTACTTC
CASGKGDFSTETQYF
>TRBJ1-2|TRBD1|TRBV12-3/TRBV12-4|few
TGTGCCAGCAACTGGGGACAGTCTCACTATGGCTACACCTTC
CASNWGQSHYGYTF
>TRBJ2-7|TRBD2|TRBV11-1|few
TGTGCCAGCAGCTTAGGGGGATTAGCGGGGGGCCTAAGCTCCTACGAGCAGTACTTC
CASSLGGLAGGLSSYEQYF
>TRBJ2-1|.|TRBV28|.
TGTGCCAGCAGTTTGCGGACCTCGGGCAATGAGCAGTTCTTC
CASSLRTSGNEQFF
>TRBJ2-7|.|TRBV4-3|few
TGCGCCAGCAGCCAAGATCGGGCAGGGAATTCTCACGAGCAGTACTTC
CASSQDRAGNSHEQYF
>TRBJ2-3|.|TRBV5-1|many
TGCGCCAGCAGCTTGTTCTGGGATCAAGATACGCAGTATTTT
CASSLFWDQDTQYF
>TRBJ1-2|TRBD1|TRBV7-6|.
TGTGCCAGCAGCTTAGCCGAGACAGGGATGGATGGCTACACCTTC
CASSLAETGMDGYTF
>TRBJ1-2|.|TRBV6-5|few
TGTGCCACCTCGACGGGTGGGGGCTACACCTTC
CATSTGGGYTF
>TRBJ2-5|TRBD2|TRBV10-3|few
TGTGCCATTAGCGGGGGGACGGGGACCCAGTACTTC
CAISGGTGTQYF
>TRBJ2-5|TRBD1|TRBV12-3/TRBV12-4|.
TGTGCCAGCCGGACAGGGCTCGCCACGGAGACCCAGTACTTC
CASRTGLATETQYF
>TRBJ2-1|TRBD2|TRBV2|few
TGTGCCAGCAGTGGGCCCCTCAAGCTAGCGGGAGGATACAATGAGCAGTTCTTC
CASSGPLKLAGGYNEQFF
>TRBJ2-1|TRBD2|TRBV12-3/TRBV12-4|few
TGTGCCAGCAGCCAGTTTTTTGGGGGGCCGGGACTAGCGGTATACAATGAGCAGTTCTTC
CASSQFFGGPGLAVYNEQFF
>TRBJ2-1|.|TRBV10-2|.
TGCGCCAGCAGTGTAGGGGGATACACCTCCTACAATGAGCAGTTCTTC
CASSVGGYTSYNEQFF
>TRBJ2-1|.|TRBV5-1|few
TGCGCCAGCAGCTTGGTAAGGGACAACTCCTACAATGAGCAGTTCTTC
CASSLVRDNSYNEQFF
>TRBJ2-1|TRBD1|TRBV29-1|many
TGCAGCGTGGAAGGACAGGGGGTCCTCTATGAGCAGTTCTTC
CSVEGQGVLYEQFF
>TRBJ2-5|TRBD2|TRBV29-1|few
TGCAGCGTTGTAATAGCGGGAGAAGTTGTACAAGAGACCCAGTACTTC
CSVVIAGEVVQETQYF
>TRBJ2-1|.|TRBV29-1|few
TGCAGCGCTCATTCGGGGAGCATCTCCTACAATGAGCAGTTCTTC
CSAHSGSISYNEQFF
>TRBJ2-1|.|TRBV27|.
TGTGCCAGCGCCTTCTTCCCCCCGCGAGGGTGGGATGAGCAGTTCTTC
CASAFFPPRGWDEQFF
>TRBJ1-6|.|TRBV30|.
TGTGCCTGGAGTACAGGGATTTCACCCCTCCACTTT
CAWSTGISPLHF
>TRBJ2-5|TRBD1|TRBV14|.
TGTGCCAGCAGCCAAGATATAGGGGGCACAGGGACCCAGTACTTC
CASSQDIGGTGTQYF
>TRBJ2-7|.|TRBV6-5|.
TGTGCCAGCAGTTTTGGGACTTACCAGGAGGAGCAGTACTTC
CASSFGTYQEEQYF
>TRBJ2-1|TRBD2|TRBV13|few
TGTGCCAGCAGCTTAGAACTTAGCGGGGGTAGCCTCAATGAGCAGTTCTTC
CASSLELSGGSLNEQFF
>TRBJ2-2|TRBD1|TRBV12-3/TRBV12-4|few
TGTGCCAGCAGCCTTAGACCGGGACAGGGGACCGGGGAGCTGTTTTTT
CASSLRPGQGTGELFF
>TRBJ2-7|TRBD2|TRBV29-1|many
TGCAGCGCCTCCGGGACAGAAATAGCGGGGGTGAACTCCTACGAGCAGTACTTC
CSASGTEIAGVNSYEQYF
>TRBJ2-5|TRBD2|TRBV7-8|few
TGTGCCAGCAGCCTAGGACTAGCGGGCACCATAGGGGAGACCCAGTACTTC
CASSLGLAGTIGETQYF
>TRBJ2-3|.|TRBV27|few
TGTGCCAGCAGTTTATGGGCGGGGCAAAGCACAGATACGCAGTATTTT
CASSLWAGQSTDTQYF
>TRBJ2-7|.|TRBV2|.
TGTGCCAGCAGTGATGGCAGGGGCCTCTACGAGCAGTACTTC
CASSDGRGLYEQYF
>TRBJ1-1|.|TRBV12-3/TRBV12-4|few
TGTGCCAGCAGTTTTAGGCGGACCTTGAACACTGAAGCTTTCTTT
CASSFRRTLNTEAFF
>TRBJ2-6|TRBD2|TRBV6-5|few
TGTGCCAGCAGTTACGGGACTAGACTTCGGCATTCTGGGGCCAACGTCCTGACTTTC
CASSYGTRLRHSGANVLTF
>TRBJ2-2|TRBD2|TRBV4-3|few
TGCGCCAGCAGCCAAGTTTTAGGGACTACGACCGGGGAGCTGTTTTTT
CASSQVLGTTTGELFF
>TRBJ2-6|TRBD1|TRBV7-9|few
TGTGCCAGCAGCTCGTACTCCACAGGGGATGGGGCCAACGTCCTGACTTTC
CASSSYSTGDGANVLTF
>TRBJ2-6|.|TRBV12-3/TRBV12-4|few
TGTGCCAGCAGTTTAGAACCTCTTGCTGGGGCCAACGTCCTGACTTTC
CASSLEPLAGANVLTF